This record concerns one T cell receptor (beta chain) sequence. The antigen this receptor binds is unknown. Per-base qualities were not stored, and no clone one base away is much larger. The sample originates from a study of T cells after yellow fever vaccination (dated by TCRdb to 2018 to 2020). A note on the overall study: Libraries from fractions with low cell numbers were prepared with the SMART-Seq v4 Ultra Low Input RNA kit. To follow T-cell clones before and after both primary and booster YFV17D yellow fever vaccination, bulk TCR alpha and beta repertoires underwent longitudinal sequencing. The cohort comprised two healthy male donors, one aged 18 to 29 and one aged 30 to 40 years. Blood was drawn at multiple timepoints before and after primary and secondary immunization, with bulk PBMC replicates and cell subsets isolated. The full study reports these points: Compared with the primary T-cell response, the secondary T-cell response was weaker but faster, peaking on day 5 rather than day 15. Because the study included only a couple of donors, the extent to which the findings can be generalized is limited. Computational filtering was required because FACS-sorted repertoires could contain abundant contaminating clonotypes from the bulk population. After the booster, most of the clones that had expanded following primary vaccination were detected again (around 97% of CD4 and roughly nine tenths of CD8), which suggests that memory was broadly maintained. A small share of clonotypes was detected in both CD4 and CD8 compartments, with the overlap likely arising from convergent recombination.

The listed sequencing device is Illumina NovaSeq 6000. TCR cDNA was made using 5'RACE template switching, a step that added a universal primer site and unique molecular identifiers. cDNA synthesis was primed from both the TCR alpha and TCR beta constant segments. Two PCR steps were used to amplify libraries, with sample barcodes and sequencing adapters being added in the second step. Sequencing of the libraries was done on either Illumina HiSeq 2500 (2x100 bp) or NovaSeq (2x150 bp). Under the source paper's analysis protocol: Reads were demultiplexed and collapsed into UMI consensus sequences with MIGEC, and V(D)J alignment was performed with MiXCR. Vaccine-responding clonotypes were identified with edgeR using replicate PBMC samples, with FDR below 0.01 and a log2 fold change above 5 up to day 15 being required. Bulk clonotypes were assigned CD4 or CD8 identity according to which sequenced CD4 or CD8 repertoire held them at higher abundance. TCRdb applied fastp at Q25 and MiXCR to the public reads, then kept only in-frame beta chains. Each record represents a unique CDR3 protein, reported with the most common genes and DNA among its rows. The V and J calls shown here were made by TCRdb, not taken from the authors' results. The sample includes 100,000 to 150,000 distinct CDR3 sequences, with 13% to 15% observed a single time. 40% to 45% of the sample is taken by the ten largest.

The germline V gene encodes CDR1 SGDLS and CDR2 YYNGEE. V has 0 bases trimmed and J has 2 bases trimmed; junction bases matching no gene number 3. The CDR3 starts with the cysteine, ends with the phenylalanine, and has 15 residues. This entry keeps only the CDR3 DNA: 45 bases, framed from base 1. This specimen's treatment or condition label, per the study, means: live attenuated yellow fever vaccine strain. A standard Ficoll-Paque protocol was used to isolate PBMCs from peripheral blood. Dynabeads CD4 and CD8 positive selection kits were used to isolate the CD4 and CD8 T-cell fractions. TriZol was used to extract RNA from bulk PBMCs, CD4 and CD8 fractions, and dextramer-positive and dextramer-negative fractions.

In this chain, TRBV9 is recombined with TRBJ2-3; TRBD1 matches 7 bases in the middle. The receptor's source is a man younger than 35 who received the YFV17D yellow fever vaccine. The sample consisted of CD8+ T cells sorted from PBMCs, taken 5 days after the yellow fever booster vaccination. The CDR3 sequence is CASSVEEGATDTQYF. Here is the DNA: TGTGCCAGCAGCGTAGAAGAGGGGGCCACAGATACGCAGTATTTT.